Included here is one T cell receptor beta chain sequence, with context. This entry comes from a study of blood T cell repertoires in COVID-19. Study as a whole: The analysed material was cDNA or gDNA that came from T cells, B-cell-depleted T cells, or PBMCs.

The table came from immunoSEQ multiplex PCR; TCRdb's copy has only in-frame clones and leaves some out. This sample has about 160,000 clones, with just under 90% found just once. Seattle participants joined during active infection and were tracked over time. CDR1 is SGDLS and CDR2 is YYNGEE in the germline V gene. The CDR3 runs to 14 residues. The V end was cut by 0 bases, the J end by 7 bases, with 8 bases between. This clonotype was obtained from a woman aged 70-85 years with COVID-19, enrolled during active disease. The chain combines TRBV9 with TRBJ1-6, with D possibly being TRBD1 (5 bases). The sample consisted of peripheral blood. This chain's CDR3 is CASSVEGVNSPLHF. The CDR3 DNA follows: TGTGCCAGCAGCGTAGAAGGGGTAAATTCACCCCTCCACTTT.